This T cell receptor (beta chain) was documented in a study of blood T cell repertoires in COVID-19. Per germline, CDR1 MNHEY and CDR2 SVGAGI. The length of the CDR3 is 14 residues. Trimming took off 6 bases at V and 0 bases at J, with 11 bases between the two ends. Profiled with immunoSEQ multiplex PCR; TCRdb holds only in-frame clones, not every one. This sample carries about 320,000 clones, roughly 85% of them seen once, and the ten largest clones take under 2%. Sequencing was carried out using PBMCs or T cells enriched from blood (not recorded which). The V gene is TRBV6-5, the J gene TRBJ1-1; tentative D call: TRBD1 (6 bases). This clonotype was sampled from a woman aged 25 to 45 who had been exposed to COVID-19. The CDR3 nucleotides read TGTGCCAGCAGAGAGCAGGGGTTGAACACTGAAGCTTTCTTT. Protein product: CASREQGLNTEAFF.